Each of the 24 T cell receptor beta chains below was sequenced from the same sample in a study of OX40 agonist ivuxolimab in advanced cancers. Some clones are missing from TCRdb's copy, which holds only in-frame ones; the method was immunoSEQ multiplex PCR. The sample lists some 50,000 clones; about 86% were seen once. The sequences come from CD4+ or CD8+ T cells sorted from blood, collected in a trial of the OX40 agonist ivuxolimab. The receptors shown here come from an adult with an advanced solid tumor such as melanoma, head and neck, liver or kidney cancer.

Points on this clone: Mismatch with germline at one junction end may stem from a read error. The V call is TRBV5-1, the J call TRBJ1-2; the D is unclear. The CDR3 sequence is 15 residues long. The germline V gene encodes CDR1 SGHRS and CDR2 YFSETQ. The CDR3 DNA reads as TGCGCCAGCAGTTTGGGGTCCCAACCCGACTATGGCTACACCTTC. Residues: CASSLGSQPDYGYTF.

This rearrangement joins TRBV6-6 to TRBJ1-5, with D possibly being TRBD1 (5 bases). CDR1 is MNHNY and CDR2 is SVGAGI in the germline V gene (reference sequence). The CDR3 loop spans 16 amino acids. V lost 0 bases to trimming and J lost 0 bases, with 9 bases between them. The CDR3 nucleotides read TGTGCCAGCAGTTACTCAGGGGAGGTTAGCAATCAGCCCCAGCATTTT. This gives the protein CASSYSGEVSNQPQHF.

This clone was detected once. J is TRBJ1-5 and V is TRBV6-1; D gene unclear. Germline lookup yields CDR1 MNHNS and CDR2 SASEGT. This CDR3 is built from 14 residues. With 7 bases removed from V and 7 bases from J, the gap between germline ends came to 17 bases. CDR3 nucleotides: TGTGCCAGCAAACTTGGAGGTCTAAGGCAGCCCCAGCATTTT. This codes for CASKLGGLRQPQHF.

This rearrangement joins TRBV5-8 to TRBJ2-2; D is possibly TRBD1 (5 bases). V shed 2 bases and J shed 7 bases, with 18 bases lying between them. The CDR3 covers 16 residues. Per germline, CDR1 SGHTS and CDR2 YDEGEE. CDR3 region: CASSFTPQGRIGELFF. The CDR3 DNA sequence: TGTGCCAGCAGCTTTACCCCGCAGGGAAGGATCGGGGAGCTGTTTTTT.

The CDR3: CASSARGGNSNQPQHF. The CDR3 region has the DNA TGTGCCAGCAGCGCACGCGGGGGTAATAGCAATCAGCCCCAGCATTTT. This rearrangement joins TRBV5-5 to TRBJ1-5, with a tentative D call TRBD1 (5 bases). V was pared by 4 bases and J by 0 bases, with 14 bases between. Looked up from germline, CDR1 is SGHKS and CDR2 is YYEKEE (reference sequence). The CDR3 has 16 residues.

V gene TRBV28 combines with J gene TRBJ1-2; 7 bases agree with TRBD1. This CDR3 comprises 15 residues. Germline values: CDR1 MDHEN, CDR2 SYDVKM. J was trimmed by 3 bases and V by 5 bases; bases with no gene match: 9. In DNA, the CDR3 is TGTGCCAGCAGTGCGCCAGGGGGGCTAGACTATGGCTACACCTTC. It codes for CASSAPGGLDYGYTF.

The J gene is TRBJ2-7, the V gene TRBV2; D is tentatively TRBD1 or TRBD2 (5 bases each). V was pared by 6 bases and J by 2 bases, with 5 bases between. Germline values: CDR1 SNHLY, CDR2 FYNNEI. The CDR3 is made up of 11 amino acids. CDR3 region: CASRGAYEQYF. The CDR3 nucleotides read TGTGCCAGCAGGGGGGCCTACGAGCAGTACTTC.

The rearrangement links TRBV6-1 to TRBJ1-4; TRBD1 might be the D (6 bases). Trimming shortened V by 3 bases and J by 4 bases, and 6 bases separated the two germline ends. The CDR3 loop spans 13 amino acids. Looked up from germline, CDR1 is MNHNS and CDR2 is SASEGT. The CDR3, as DNA: TGTGCCAGCAGTGACAGGGGTAATGAAAAACTGTTTTTT. Its protein product is CASSDRGNEKLFF.

The V call is TRBV19, the J call TRBJ1-5, with D possibly being TRBD1 (5 bases). Germline loops: CDR1 LNHDA, CDR2 SQIVND (reference sequence). This CDR3 contains 15 residues. Trimming shortened V by 3 bases and J by 4 bases, and 13 bases separated the two germline ends. The CDR3 sequence is CASSIAAGKNQPQHF. CDR3 in DNA: TGTGCCAGTAGTATCGCGGCAGGGAAGAATCAGCCCCAGCATTTT.

The chain uses TRBV5-1 and TRBJ2-6, with 10 bases lining up with TRBD1. Unmatched junction bases numbered 3, after V lost 0 bases and J lost 0 bases. Germline V lookup: CDR1 SGHRS, CDR2 YFSETQ. This CDR3 has 18 amino acids. The DNA of the CDR3 is TGCGCCAGCAGCTTGGGAGACAGGGGGCACTCTGGGGCCAACGTCCTGACTTTC. Its translation: CASSLGDRGHSGANVLTF.

This clone was recorded only once. Different DNA sequences within this sample yield the same CDR3. The chain couples TRBV5-1 to TRBJ1-1; perhaps TRBD1 as D (5 bases). The V end lost 0 bases, the J end lost 2 bases, and 8 bases lay between the germline ends. Germline V gives CDR1 SGHRS, CDR2 YFSETQ. The CDR3 length is 14 residues. Here the CDR3 reads CASSLGGGNTEAFF. The CDR3 nucleotides read TGCGCCAGCAGCTTGGGGGGCGGTAACACTGAAGCTTTCTTT.

There are a few counts of this clone. The chain links TRBV2 to TRBJ1-5; D uncertain. In germline, CDR1 is SNHLY, CDR2 FYNNEI. V was shortened by 6 bases and J by 7 bases, with 13 bases between the two germline ends. The CDR3 spans 13 residues. CDR3 region: CASRMGGGQPQHF. For the CDR3, the DNA is TGTGCCAGCAGAATGGGAGGTGGGCAGCCCCAGCATTTT.

V is TRBV11-1 and J is TRBJ2-7; weak D call: TRBD2 (6 bases). The germline V gene encodes CDR1 SGHAT and CDR2 FQDESV (reference sequence). The V and J ends lost 3 bases and 4 bases respectively, with 19 bases between them. This CDR3 contains 16 residues. DNA for the CDR3: TGTGCCAGCAGCTTTCGCGGGCCGGGCGGGGAGTACGAGCAGTACTTC. Translated, it gives CASSFRGPGGEYEQYF.

V usage is TRBV28 and J usage is TRBJ2-7; TRBD2 aligns across 13 bases. V lost 9 bases and J lost 4; bases outside the gene matches: 9. CDR1 and CDR2 from the germline V gene are MDHEN and SYDVKM. The CDR3 extends over 15 amino acids. The CDR3 loop reads CASSARLAGGYEQYF. CDR3 DNA sequence: TGTGCCAGTTCGGCGAGACTAGCGGGAGGTTACGAGCAGTACTTC.

The chain has TRBV7-3 and TRBJ2-2, with D perhaps given as TRBD1 or TRBD2 (5 bases each). Per germline, CDR1 SGHTA and CDR2 FQGTGA. The V gene lost 6 bases and the J gene lost 5 bases, with 10 bases spanning the gap. The CDR3 runs 13 residues. The CDR3 region has the DNA TGTGCCAGCAGGATAGGGGAGACCGGGGAGCTGTTTTTT. Its protein product is CASRIGETGELFF.

The chain has TRBV19 and TRBJ2-7; D gene unclear. The CDR3 contains 14 residues. V shed 1 base and J shed 0 bases, with 7 bases lying between them. Germline CDR1 LNHDA, CDR2 SQIVND (reference sequence). Written as DNA, the CDR3 is TGTGCCAGTAGTATAGTCCCCTCCTCCTACGAGCAGTACTTC. This sequence encodes CASSIVPSSYEQYF.

CDR3 DNA sequence: TGCGCCAGCAGCGAGTTAGCGGGGGTCGAATACGAGCAGTACTTC. Its translation is CASSELAGVEYEQYF. V and J are TRBV5-1 and TRBJ2-7; 9 nucleotides align to TRBD2. V lost 4 bases, J lost 4 bases, and 9 bases stayed unmatched. Germline CDR1 is SGHRS and CDR2 is YFSETQ. CDR3 length: 15 residues. The variable domain in full, with the rest retrieved from reference TRBV5-1 and TRBJ2-7, is KAGVTQTPRYLIKTRGQQVTLSCSPISGHRSVSWYQQTPGQGLQFLFEYFSETQRNKGNFPGRFSGRQFSNSRSEMNVSTLELGDSALYLCASSELAGVEYEQYFGPGTRLTVT.

This clone was found a few times. The chain combines TRBV29-1 with TRBJ1-2, with D uncertain. V was pared by 3 bases and J by 7 bases, with 9 bases between. Per germline, CDR1 SQVTM and CDR2 ANQGSEA. This CDR3 is built from 11 residues. CDR3 sequence (DNA): TGCAGCGTTGAGCAGATCGCTGGCTACACCTTC. Its protein product is CSVEQIAGYTF.

This chain joins TRBV7-3 and TRBJ2-7, with D tentatively TRBD2 (5 bases). With 5 bases removed from V and 3 bases from J, the gap between germline ends came to 17 bases. The germline V gene encodes CDR1 SGHTA and CDR2 FQGTGA. CDR3 size: 15 residues. CDR3 in amino acids: CASSPTGNANYEQYF. The CDR3 DNA reads TGTGCCAGCAGCCCCACCGGGAACGCAAACTACGAGCAGTACTTC. The complete variable domain, with remaining parts taken from reference TRBV7-3 and TRBJ2-7, reads GAGVSQTPSNKVTEKGKYVELRCDPISGHTALYWYRQSLGQGPEFLIYFQGTGAADDSGLPNDRFFAVRPEGSVSTLKIQRTERGDSAVYLCASSPTGNANYEQYFGPGTRLTVT.

The CDR3 is CASQLGWVSSGNTIYF. CDR3 DNA: TGTGCCAGCCAACTAGGCTGGGTAAGCTCTGGAAACACCATATATTTT. This sequence joins TRBV19 and TRBJ1-3; D not certain. Germline CDR1 and CDR2: LNHDA and SQIVND (reference sequence). This CDR3 comprises 16 residues. V lost 9 bases and J lost 0, with 18 bases in between. Looking up the rest from reference TRBV19 and TRBJ1-3 gives the full variable domain: DGGITQSPKYLFRKEGQNVTLSCEQNLNHDAMYWYRQDPGQGLRLIYYSQIVNDFQKGDIAEGYSVSREKKESFPLTVTSAQKNPTAFYLCASQLGWVSSGNTIYFGEGSWLTVV.

This chain links TRBV18 with TRBJ2-7, with 9 nucleotides matching TRBD2. J gave up 2 bases and V 2 bases, and 4 bases lay outside the gene matches. The germline V gene has CDR1 KGHSH and CDR2 LQKENI. The CDR3 has 15 amino acids. This chain's CDR3 is CASSPGGGRAYEQYF. CDR3 coding DNA: TGTGCCAGCTCACCAGGGGGCGGGAGGGCCTACGAGCAGTACTTC.

The chain links TRBV11-2 to TRBJ2-2; D unclear. The CDR3 sequence is 12 residues long. V was clipped by 4 bases and J by 3 bases, with 3 bases between them. Germline V gives CDR1 SGHAT, CDR2 FQNNGV. CDR3 sequence (DNA): TGTGCCAGCAGCTGGGACACCGGGGAGCTGTTTTTT. This encodes CASSWDTGELFF. The full variable domain, with the rest looked up from reference TRBV11-2 and TRBJ2-2, is EAGVAQSPRYKIIEKRQSVAFWCNPISGHATLYWYQQILGQGPKLLIQFQNNGVVDDSQLPKDRFSAERLKGVDSTLKIQPAKLEDSAVYLCASSWDTGELFFGEGSRLTVL.

The chain combines TRBV5-3 with TRBJ1-1; the D gene is possibly TRBD1 (5 bases). TRBV5-3 is annotated as an ORF whose role is uncertain. The V end was cut by 10 bases, the J end by 5 bases, with 15 bases between. This CDR3 is 12 amino acids long. The CDR3 DNA sequence: TGTGCCTTTAGCACGGGGGGAACTGAAGCTTTCTTT. Protein: CAFSTGGTEAFF.

The chain couples TRBV5-5 to TRBJ1-5; D is uncertain. CDR1 and CDR2 from the germline V gene are SGHKS and YYEKEE (reference sequence). The V end lost 0 bases, the J end lost 2 bases, and 12 bases lay between the germline ends. This CDR3 spans 16 amino acids. CDR3 in amino acids: CASSLALGDGNQPQHF. The CDR3 region has the DNA TGTGCCAGCAGCTTGGCCTTAGGTGACGGCAATCAGCCCCAGCATTTT.